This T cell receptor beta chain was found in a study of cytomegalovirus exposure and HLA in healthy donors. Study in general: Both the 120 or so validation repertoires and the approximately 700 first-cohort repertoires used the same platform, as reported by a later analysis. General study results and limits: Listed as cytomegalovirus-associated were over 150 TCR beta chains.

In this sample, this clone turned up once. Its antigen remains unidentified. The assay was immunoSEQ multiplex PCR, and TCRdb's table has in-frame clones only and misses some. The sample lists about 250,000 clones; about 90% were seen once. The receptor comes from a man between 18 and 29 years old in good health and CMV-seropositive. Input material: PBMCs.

The CDR3 here is CASSLSAAGTRPYEQYF. The DNA of the CDR3 is TGTGCCAGCAGTTTATCGGCCGCAGGGACTCGACCCTACGAGCAGTACTTC. This chain uses TRBV27 with TRBJ2-7; tentatively, D is TRBD2 (6 bases). V lost 0 bases and J lost 2, with 17 bases in between. CDR1 is MNHEY, CDR2 SMNVEV, per germline (reference sequence). CDR3 length: 17 amino acids.